The 25 T cell receptor beta chains in this list originate from one sample, sequenced in a study of CXCR3-negative and CXCR3-positive naive CD8 T cells. The study made its TRB cDNA libraries by 5' RACE, adding UMI labels. TCRdb reanalyzed the 5' RACE reads and collapses them to one entry per CDR3 protein, without DNA. In total, the table holds 75,000 or so distinct CDR3 sequences. The source material was naive CXCR3- CD8+ T cells from blood. Subset specified: CD45RO-CCR7+CD27+CD95- naive CD8+ T cells lacking CXCR3 (TNR3-). These receptors were obtained from a human donor in good health. Some clones in this sample may be carry-over from other donors' samples.

CDR3 in amino acids: CASSYTPSYNEQFF. The rearrangement joins TRBV6-2 or TRBV6-3 to TRBJ2-1. The CDR3 is made up of 14 amino acids. The V gene's germline CDR1 is MNHEY and CDR2 SVGEGT.

The chain has TRBV4-3 and TRBJ1-5; TCRdb returns TRBD1, unconfirmable since there is no DNA. In germline, CDR1 is LGHNA, CDR2 YSLEER. This CDR3 region has 15 residues. The CDR3 here is CASSLLPGGNQPQHF.

This rearrangement joins TRBV9 to TRBJ1-3. Germline V lookup: CDR1 SGDLS, CDR2 YYNGEE. This CDR3 is built from 16 residues. CDR3 sequence reads: CASSAHMTGSGNTIYF.

The chain employs TRBV21-1 and TRBJ2-1; TCRdb names TRBD1, which stays unverified in the absence of DNA. TRBV21-1 is designated a pseudogene. The CDR3 has 14 residues. The CDR3 here is CASSKGGQHNEQFF.

The genes are TRBV2 and TRBJ2-1; lacking DNA, the TRBD1 call made by TCRdb goes unchecked. This CDR3 is built from 18 residues. Germline values: CDR1 SNHLY, CDR2 FYNNEI. CDR3 loop: CASSALSPTDRGGPIQFF.

V gene TRBV7-9 combines with J gene TRBJ1-1. CDR1 and CDR2 (germline): SEHNR, FQNEAQ (reference sequence). CDR3 length: 13 amino acids. The CDR3: CASSLGVSTEAFF.

The chain joins TRBV29-1 to TRBJ2-7; without DNA, the TCRdb call of TRBD1 cannot be checked. This CDR3 region has 15 residues. Germline V gene sequence: CDR1 SQVTM, CDR2 ANQGSEA. This chain's CDR3 is CSVEDLGGSGYEQYF.

V usage is TRBV14 and J usage is TRBJ2-1; TCRdb reports TRBD2, a call that lacks DNA to check it against. This CDR3 spans 15 amino acids. Germline-derived CDR1 and CDR2 are SGHDN and FVKESK. The chain's CDR3 is CASRLSGGAWNEQFF.

The chain joins TRBV29-1 to TRBJ2-7. Germline lookup yields CDR1 SQVTM and CDR2 ANQGSEA. The CDR3 consists of 14 residues. This CDR3 is CSVVEDWSSYEQYF.

This rearrangement joins TRBV10-3 to TRBJ2-2; no DNA is available, so the TRBD1 call from TCRdb remains unchecked. There are 15 residues in the CDR3. CDR1 and CDR2 (germline): ENHRY, SYGVKD. The CDR3 sequence: CAISPEIGGAGELFF.

This chain links TRBV11-1 with TRBJ2-3; TCRdb's D gene call, TRBD1, goes unchecked for lack of DNA. The CDR3 extends over 12 amino acids. The germline CDR1 and CDR2 sequences are SGHAT and FQDESV (reference sequence). The CDR3 loop reads CASSYDRGTQYF.

The chain couples TRBV7-3 to TRBJ2-3; TCRdb's D gene call, TRBD2, goes unchecked for lack of DNA. From germline, CDR1 is SGHTA and CDR2 FQGTGA. The CDR3 sequence is 16 residues long. This CDR3 reads CASSLTASGSADTQYF.

The rearrangement links TRBV19 to TRBJ2-7; TCRdb proposes TRBD1, but this gene call is untestable without DNA. Germline V gives CDR1 LNHDA, CDR2 SQIVND (reference sequence). The CDR3 has 14 amino acids. The CDR3 loop is CASSIAGGVNEQYF.

In terms of frequency, this clonotype is medium-sized. The genes are TRBV29-1 and TRBJ2-7; TCRdb names TRBD1, which stays unverified in the absence of DNA. This CDR3 is 15 amino acids long. Germline V gene data show CDR1 as SQVTM and CDR2 as ANQGSEA. The CDR3 spells CSVEGGRSQSYEQYF.

V gene TRBV7-9 combines with J gene TRBJ2-7. CDR1 is SEHNR and CDR2 is FQNEAQ in the germline V gene (reference sequence). This CDR3 region has 13 residues. This CDR3 is CASSPSGTYEQYF.

The chain uses TRBV21-1 and TRBJ2-7; with no DNA, the TCRdb D assignment of TRBD1 cannot be verified. TRBV21-1 has pseudogene status. This CDR3 contains 18 residues. This CDR3 is CASSTEGYFGTEFYEQYF.

The chain recombines TRBV29-1 with TRBJ2-1. Germline V CDR1 and CDR2: SQVTM, ANQGSEA. The CDR3 loop spans 13 amino acids. The chain's CDR3 is CSVEDGSYNEQFF.

The chain carries TRBV7-2 and TRBJ2-7; lacking DNA, the TRBD2 call made by TCRdb goes unchecked. CDR1 SGHTA and CDR2 FQGNSA come from the germline V gene. The CDR3 is 19 amino acids. The CDR3 sequence is CASSLGLPGTSGPPYEQYF.

V and J are TRBV7-6 and TRBJ2-5. The germline CDR1 and CDR2 sequences are SGHVS and FNYEAQ. The CDR3 has 13 amino acids. CDR3 protein: CASSSDPEETQYF. Using reference TRBV7-6 and TRBJ2-5 for the parts outside the CDR3, the full variable domain is GAGVSQSPRYKVTKRGQDVALRCDPISGHVSLYWYRQALGQGPEFLTYFNYEAQQDKSGLPNDRFSAERPEGSISTLTIQRTEQRDSAMYRCASSSDPEETQYFGPGTRLLVL.

V and J are TRBV4-1 and TRBJ1-2. CDR3 length: 14 residues. Germline CDR1 is MGHRA and CDR2 is YSYEKL. The CDR3 here is CASSQVGRAYGYTF.

Here the CDR3 reads CSARDRGGETQYF. This sequence joins TRBV20-1 and TRBJ2-5; TCRdb lists TRBD2, though no DNA is available to test this call. CDR3 size: 13 residues. Looked up from germline, CDR1 is DFQATT and CDR2 is SNEGSKA (reference sequence).

The genes are TRBV27 and TRBJ1-5; the TRBD1 assignment by TCRdb is unverifiable without DNA. This CDR3 has 14 amino acids. Per germline, CDR1 MNHEY and CDR2 SMNVEV (reference sequence). CDR3 residues: CASGTGVSNQPQHF.

The CDR3 here is CASSFSAGAYEQYF. V usage is TRBV27 and J usage is TRBJ2-7; checking the TCRdb D call of TRBD2 is not possible without DNA. Germline lookup yields CDR1 MNHEY and CDR2 SMNVEV (reference sequence). The CDR3 covers 14 residues.

The rearrangement joins TRBV12-3 or TRBV12-4 to TRBJ2-5; TCRdb outputs TRBD1, but without DNA this stays unchecked. The CDR3 is 15 residues long. The CDR3 is CASSPGALLQETQYF.

The chain couples TRBV6-5 to TRBJ2-1; the TRBD1 assignment by TCRdb is unverifiable without DNA. CDR1 is MNHEY, CDR2 SVGAGI, per germline. The CDR3 consists of 17 residues. The CDR3 sequence is CASSYRRATWDRDEQFF.